One and the same sample provided the 5 T cell receptor beta chains below, sequenced in a study of T cells after yellow fever vaccination. Using its own MiXCR run on the 5' RACE reads, TCRdb lists one record per CDR3 protein. In the table there are over a thousand distinct CDR3 sequences, approximately 56% of which are singletons. Material: PBMCs, either bulk or a sorted T-cell subset (CD4+, CD8+, memory, or dextramer-sorted; not recorded which), obtained on the day of the yellow fever booster vaccination. These receptors were taken from a man aged 18 to 29 who received the YFV17D yellow fever vaccine.

This clonotype is deemed medium-sized. This rearrangement joins TRBV7-2 to TRBJ2-1, with D possibly TRBD2 on 6 matching bases. This CDR3 has 16 residues. Between the trimmed V and J ends, which lost 0 bases and 8 bases, there was a span of 17 bases. Germline loops: CDR1 SGHTA, CDR2 FQGNSA. The CDR3 spells CASSLAQPLIADEQFF. CDR3 DNA sequence: TGTGCCAGCAGCTTAGCCCAACCACTGATAGCGGATGAGCAGTTCTTC.

The genes are TRBV3-1 and TRBJ2-7, with TRBD2 identical over 7 bases. Germline CDR1 reads LGHDT; CDR2 reads YNNKEL (reference sequence). The CDR3 has 14 amino acids. Trimming took 4 bases from V and 0 from J; bases not matched to a gene: 3. The CDR3 nucleotides read TGTGCCAGCAGCCGGGGGGGGAGCTCCTACGAGCAGTACTTC. Translation: CASSRGGSSYEQYF.

V usage is TRBV5-1 and J usage is TRBJ2-7, with TRBD2 matching over 7 bases. CDR3 length equals 13 residues. V trimming: 3 bases; J trimming: 7 bases; junction bases outside the gene matches: 7. CDR1 and CDR2 (germline): SGHRS, YFSETQ. The chain's CDR3 is CASSSGLQEEQYF. Here the CDR3 DNA reads TGCGCCAGCAGCTCGGGACTACAGGAGGAGCAGTACTTC.

CDR3 loop: CSARGGTSGTGELFF. For the CDR3, the DNA is TGCAGTGCTAGAGGAGGGACTAGCGGTACCGGGGAGCTGTTTTTT. V and J are TRBV20-1 and TRBJ2-2, with 11 bases fitting TRBD2. The CDR3 runs 15 residues. J lost 5 bases, V lost 1 base, and 3 bases had no gene match. The germline gives CDR1 DFQATT, CDR2 SNEGSKA (reference sequence).

By proportion, this clonotype is large. V usage is TRBV6-6 and J usage is TRBJ2-1, with D uncertain. The germline CDR1 and CDR2 sequences are MNHNY and SVGAGI (reference sequence). Trimming stripped 6 bases from V and 9 bases from J, with 18 bases between. CDR3 length equals 14 residues. CDR3 DNA sequence: TGTGCCAGCAGCCCACGGACCGCGCCTGTTGAGCAGTTCTTC. Protein product: CASSPRTAPVEQFF.